A selection of T cell receptor beta chains follows, all from one sample in a study of early T cells in non-severe SARS-CoV-2 infection. TCRdb reprocessed the 5' RACE reads via MiXCR and lists one record per CDR3 protein. The repertoire holds tens of thousands of distinct CDR3 sequences, with 4.6% as singletons. Here the sequenced sample was whole blood, taken at baseline. These receptors came from an adult who was a healthcare worker with PCR-confirmed SARS-CoV-2 infection or an uninfected control (not recorded which). The CDR3 runs from the conserved cysteine through the conserved F or W. The D gene is left open where the match is weak. A clone size is listed for some rows: how often the clone was seen (once, few, many), or a class if it is expanded.

many	TRBV23-1	TRBJ2-7	.	TGCGCCAGCAAGAGAAGGAACTCCTACGAGCAGTACTTC	CASKRRNSYEQYF
few	TRBV28	TRBJ1-1	.	TGTGCCAGCTGCCTGGTACGCACTGAAGCTTTCTTT	CASCLVRTEAFF
many	TRBV6-2/TRBV6-3	TRBJ2-3	.	TGTGCCAGCAGTTACTCACCAGGTTGGTCCACAGATACGCAGTATTTT	CASSYSPGWSTDTQYF
many	TRBV20-1	TRBJ2-1	.	TGCAGTGCTAGAGTGTGGCAGGCATACAATGAGCAGTTCTTC	CSARVWQAYNEQFF
many	TRBV28	TRBJ2-7	TRBD2	TGTGCCAGCAGGGCTAGCGGGGGGCAATCCTCCTACGAGCAGTACTTC	CASRASGGQSSYEQYF
.	TRBV7-6	TRBJ2-7	TRBD2	TGTGCCAGCAGCCCTAGGGGACTAGCGGGAGGCTACGAGCAGTACTTC	CASSPRGLAGGYEQYF
many	TRBV18	TRBJ2-1	.	TGTGCCAGCTCACCAGCCGACCCCCGGCCTGGGTACAATGAGCAGTTCTTC	CASSPADPRPGYNEQFF
many	TRBV7-9	TRBJ1-5	.	TGTGCCAGCAGCTCCGACGGAGCTCAGCCCCAGCATTTT	CASSSDGAQPQHF
many	TRBV20-1	TRBJ2-1	TRBD1	TGCAGTGCTGGACAGGGGCAGAGCTCCTACAATGAGCAGTTCTTC	CSAGQGQSSYNEQFF
.	TRBV7-8	TRBJ2-7	.	TGTGCCAGCAGTCGAATCCCACGCCAGGGGAACTACGAGCAGTACTTC	CASSRIPRQGNYEQYF
few	TRBV12-3/TRBV12-4	TRBJ2-3	.	TGTGCCAGCAGCGCTAACAGAGATACGCAGTATTTT	CASSANRDTQYF
once	TRBV20-1	TRBJ1-5	.	TGCAGTGCTAGAGGGGGGACTGACAATCAGCCCCAGCATTTT	CSARGGTDNQPQHF
few	TRBV18	TRBJ1-1	.	TGTGCCAGCTCACCCAGGGCGGGGGCAGGGGACACTGAAGCTTTCTTT	CASSPRAGAGDTEAFF
many	TRBV12-5	TRBJ2-1	.	TGTGCTAGTGGTTTGGTACGAGGACTTATTTACAATGAGCAGTTCTTC	CASGLVRGLIYNEQFF
many	TRBV20-1	TRBJ2-3	TRBD2	TGCAGTGCTTATACGGGGGGGCAAGCAGATACGCAGTATTTT	CSAYTGGQADTQYF
many	TRBV7-3	TRBJ2-2	.	TGTGCCAGCAGCTTTCAACAGGGTCAGATTATGAACACCGGGGAGCTGTTTTTT	CASSFQQGQIMNTGELFF
many	TRBV29-1	TRBJ2-3	TRBD2	TGCAGCGTAGAGCGGGGGGCCACAACAGATACGCAGTATTTT	CSVERGATTDTQYF
medium-sized	TRBV12-3/TRBV12-4	TRBJ2-1	TRBD2	TGTGCCAGCAGTTTAATGGCGGGGGAACGGAGCTATGAGCAGTTCTTC	CASSLMAGERSYEQFF
many	TRBV10-3	TRBJ2-7	.	TGTGCCATCACCACTGACAGGTTTGGGTCCTACGAGCAGTACTTC	CAITTDRFGSYEQYF
many	TRBV12-3/TRBV12-4	TRBJ2-3	TRBD2	TGTGCCAGCAGTTTACAGCGGGGGGTGAGTTCGAAAGATACGCAGTATTTT	CASSLQRGVSSKDTQYF
many	TRBV27	TRBJ1-2	TRBD1	TGTGCCAGCAGTTTATCAGCCGGACAGGGGGTTTATGGCTACACCTTC	CASSLSAGQGVYGYTF
.	TRBV7-3	TRBJ2-2	.	TGTGCCAGCAGCCCTAGCCGACTATCTTTGGGCGGGGAGCTGTTTTTT	CASSPSRLSLGGELFF
many	TRBV10-3	TRBJ1-6	.	TGTGCCATCAGTGAGTCTGCAGGGGATTCACCCCTCCACTTT	CAISESAGDSPLHF
many	TRBV21-1	TRBJ1-5	.	TGTGCCAGCAGCAAACCCAGAAATCAGCCCCAGCATTTT	CASSKPRNQPQHF
few	TRBV11-3	TRBJ2-3	.	TGTGCCAGCAGCTCCTGGGAGGATACGCAGTATTTT	CASSSWEDTQYF
many	TRBV12-3/TRBV12-4	TRBJ2-7	.	TGTGCCAGCACCCCGGACAGCAACTCATACGAGCAGTACTTC	CASTPDSNSYEQYF
many	TRBV21-1	TRBJ2-7	.	TGTGCCAGCAGCAGCGAGCGTCGTGAGCAGTACTTC	CASSSERREQYF